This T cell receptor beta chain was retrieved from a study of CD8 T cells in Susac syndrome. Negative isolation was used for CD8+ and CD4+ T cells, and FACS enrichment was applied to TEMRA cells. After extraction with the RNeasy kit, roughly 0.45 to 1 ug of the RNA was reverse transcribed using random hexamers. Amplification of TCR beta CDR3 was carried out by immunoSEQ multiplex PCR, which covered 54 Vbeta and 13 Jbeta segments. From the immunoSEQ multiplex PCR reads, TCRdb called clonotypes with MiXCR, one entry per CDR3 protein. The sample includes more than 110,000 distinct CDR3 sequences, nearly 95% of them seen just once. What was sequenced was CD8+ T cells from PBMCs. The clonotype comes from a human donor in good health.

The CDR3, as DNA: TGCAGTGCTAGTTTCCGCCGGGACTACGGCAATGAGCAGTTCTTC. This encodes CSASFRRDYGNEQFF. The chain links TRBV20-1 to TRBJ2-1; 7 bases are a match to TRBD2. In germline, CDR1 is DFQATT, CDR2 SNEGSKA (reference sequence). The CDR3 runs to 15 residues. After removal of 3 bases from V and 6 bases from J, the junction contained 11 bases not matched to a gene.